Below, 22 T cell receptor beta chains from the same sample are listed, as sequenced in a study of cytomegalovirus exposure and HLA in healthy donors. The PCR contained 60 Vbeta and 13 Jbeta primers. The method was immunoSEQ multiplex PCR; TCRdb's version includes in-frame clones alone and lacks a portion of them. Here the sample table reports about 130,000 clones. Sequenced material: PBMCs. These receptors all stem from a man aged 30 to 39 in good health and CMV-seronegative.

This sequence joins TRBV29-1 and TRBJ2-7; 9 bases align to TRBD1. CDR3 length: 13 residues. CDR1 and CDR2 from the germline V gene are SQVTM and ANQGSEA. The V segment lost 6 bases and the J segment 5 bases; nucleotides outside the gene matches: 8. CDR3 sequence (DNA): TGCAGCGTGCAACAGGGGGCGGGGAACGAGCAGTACTTC. As protein: CSVQQGAGNEQYF.

The CDR3 DNA sequence: TGTGCCAGCAGAGGGGCGGCTAATGAAAAACTGTTTTTT. Translating gives CASRGAANEKLFF. The chain carries TRBV28 and TRBJ1-4; D is perhaps TRBD1 (5 bases). CDR3 size: 13 residues. V was pared by 6 bases and J by 3 bases, with 8 bases between. Germline V gene data show CDR1 as MDHEN and CDR2 as SYDVKM.

The rearrangement uses TRBV28 and TRBJ2-7; no clear D gene. Trimming took off 1 base at V and 5 bases at J, with 6 bases between the two ends. CDR1 MDHEN and CDR2 SYDVKM come from the germline V gene. The length of the CDR3 is 12 residues. CDR3 sequence reads: CASSLFRDEQYF. Written as DNA, the CDR3 is TGTGCCAGCAGTTTATTTCGGGACGAGCAGTACTTC. Together with reference TRBV28 and TRBJ2-7, the CDR3 gives the full variable domain: DVKVTQSSRYLVKRTGEKVFLECVQDMDHENMFWYRQDPGLGLRLIYFSYDVKMKEKGDIPEGYSVSREKKERFSLILESASTNQTSMYLCASSLFRDEQYFGPGTRLTVT.

The genes are TRBV7-8 and TRBJ1-1; D may be TRBD1 (6 bases). V was cut by 5 bases and J by 0 bases, with 22 bases left in between. Germline V gives CDR1 SGHVS, CDR2 FQNEAQ. The CDR3 sequence is 18 residues long. This CDR3 reads CASSPGSGVPPMNTEAFF. Written as DNA, the CDR3 is TGTGCCAGCAGCCCGGGATCAGGGGTTCCTCCTATGAACACTGAAGCTTTCTTT.

The chain employs TRBV5-8 and TRBJ2-7; 8 bases are shared with TRBD2. The CDR3 loop spans 15 amino acids. Trimming at V came to 2 bases and at J to 3 bases, leaving 7 bases not matched to a gene. Germline loops: CDR1 SGHTS, CDR2 YDEGEE. The CDR3 protein is CASSFGTSGHYEQYF. The CDR3 region has the DNA TGTGCCAGCAGCTTTGGCACTAGCGGCCACTACGAGCAGTACTTC.

CDR3 loop: CAVQTGADHSYEQYF. In DNA, the CDR3 is TGTGCCGTGCAAACAGGCGCGGACCACTCCTACGAGCAGTACTTC. J is TRBJ2-7 and V is TRBV7-2, with D perhaps TRBD1 (5 bases). Germline V gives CDR1 SGHTA, CDR2 FQGNSA. Trimming stripped 11 bases from V and 0 bases from J, with 20 bases between. This CDR3 spans 15 amino acids.

The CDR3 sequence is CASRPGGDTQYF. The CDR3 coding sequence is TGTGCCAGTAGGCCTGGAGGAGATACGCAGTATTTT. V gene TRBV19 combines with J gene TRBJ2-3, with D tentatively TRBD2 (5 bases). CDR3 length: 12 amino acids. Trimming cost V 6 bases and J 5 bases, with 9 bases left between them. Germline CDR1 LNHDA, CDR2 SQIVND (reference sequence).

This chain connects TRBV7-3 to TRBJ2-3; TRBD2 is a possible D gene (6 bases). The CDR3 runs to 15 residues. Germline lookup yields CDR1 SGHTA and CDR2 FQGTGA. Trimming removed 5 bases from V and 2 bases from J, with 14 bases in between. In DNA, the CDR3 is TGTGCCAGCAGCCGCAGCGGGCTCCACACAGATACGCAGTATTTT. As protein: CASSRSGLHTDTQYF. Full variable domain (outside the CDR3, taken from reference TRBV7-3 and TRBJ2-3): GAGVSQTPSNKVTEKGKYVELRCDPISGHTALYWYRQSLGQGPEFLIYFQGTGAADDSGLPNDRFFAVRPEGSVSTLKIQRTERGDSAVYLCASSRSGLHTDTQYFGPGTRLTVL.

The chain has TRBV5-1 and TRBJ2-2, with no clear D. Germline-derived CDR1 and CDR2 are SGHRS and YFSETQ. Trimming took off 0 bases at V and 3 bases at J, with 6 bases between the two ends. This CDR3 spans 14 amino acids. The CDR3, as DNA: TGCGCCAGCAGCTTGGGCTCAGACACCGGGGAGCTGTTTTTT. Translating gives CASSLGSDTGELFF.

This rearrangement joins TRBV29-1 to TRBJ1-1, with 7 bases lining up with TRBD1. CDR1 is SQVTM and CDR2 is ANQGSEA in the germline V gene. V shed 5 bases and J 1 base; nucleotides not matched to a gene: 4. The length of the CDR3 is 13 residues. The CDR3 bases are TGCAGCGTTCACCGGGACAGGAACACTGAAGCTTTCTTT. Translating it yields CSVHRDRNTEAFF.

This sequence joins TRBV15 and TRBJ1-1; weak D call: TRBD1 (5 bases). This CDR3 is built from 15 residues. Trimming stripped 0 bases from V and 8 bases from J, with 16 bases between. Germline V lookup: CDR1 LNHNV, CDR2 YYDKDF (reference sequence). CDR3 sequence: CATSRDRGLVTEAFF. The CDR3 DNA is TGTGCCACCAGCAGAGATAGGGGCCTAGTAACCGAAGCTTTCTTT.

The CDR3 sequence is CASSSGLTLNEQFF. Here the CDR3 DNA reads TGTGCCAGCAGTTCGGGACTCACTCTTAATGAGCAGTTCTTC. The chain couples TRBV7-8 to TRBJ2-1, with a possible D match to TRBD2 (6 bases). Per the germline V gene, CDR1 is SGHVS and CDR2 is FQNEAQ. Trimming stripped 6 bases from V and 7 bases from J, with 16 bases between. This CDR3 is 14 amino acids long.

The chain employs TRBV2 and TRBJ1-2, with D perhaps TRBD1 (5 bases). The CDR3 is made up of 12 amino acids. Germline CDR1 SNHLY, CDR2 FYNNEI. CDR3 nucleotide sequence: TGTGCTACGGGGGAGTCTTCCTATGGCTACACCTTC. Its protein product is CATGESSYGYTF.

The chain employs TRBV29-1 and TRBJ2-1; D perhaps matches TRBD1 (5 bases). The germline CDR1 and CDR2 sequences are SQVTM and ANQGSEA. Trimming stripped 7 bases from V and 1 base from J, with 17 bases between. This CDR3 spans 15 amino acids. CDR3 DNA sequence: TGCAGCGATGAGCATGCGGCAGGGTCCTACAATGAGCAGTTCTTC. This sequence encodes CSDEHAAGSYNEQFF.

In the case of this clone: The conserved closing phenylalanine or tryptophan is absent in this CDR3, likely reflecting a read error. The chain links TRBV29-1 to TRBJ2-7; 13 nucleotides line up with TRBD2. This CDR3 spans 13 amino acids. Germline-derived CDR1 and CDR2 are SQVTM and ANQGSEA. The ends lost 7 bases at V and 6 bases at J; junction bases unmatched: 6. CDR3 sequence (DNA): TGCAGCGCCAAGGGGACTAGCGGGATCGAGCAGTACCTC. Residues: CSAKGTSGIEQYL.

The chain combines TRBV2 with TRBJ1-2; TRBD1 matches 11 bases. This CDR3 comprises 13 residues. The V segment lost 9 bases and the J segment 8 bases; nucleotides outside the gene matches: 8. CDR1 is SNHLY, CDR2 FYNNEI, per germline. CDR3 DNA: TGTGCCAGGACCGGACAGGGGGCGAGAGGCTACACCTTC. It codes for CARTGQGARGYTF.

The V gene is TRBV27, the J gene TRBJ2-7, with D perhaps TRBD2 (6 bases). The CDR3 loop spans 13 amino acids. V was pared by 5 bases and J by 3 bases, with 11 bases between. The germline gives CDR1 MNHEY, CDR2 SMNVEV (reference sequence). The DNA for the CDR3 is TGTGCCAGCAGTCGACGGGGGATCTACGAGCAGTACTTC. Protein product: CASSRRGIYEQYF.

The V gene is TRBV29-1, the J gene TRBJ2-2; 9 bases are shared with TRBD2. The J segment lost 7 bases and the V segment lost 1 base, leaving 7 bases of the junction unmatched. Germline V CDR1 and CDR2: SQVTM, ANQGSEA. The CDR3 extends over 15 amino acids. The CDR3 loop reads CSVEGRREGVGELFF. The DNA for the CDR3 is TGCAGCGTTGAAGGAAGGCGGGAGGGCGTCGGGGAGCTGTTTTTT.

The chain couples TRBV28 to TRBJ1-2; no definite D call. V was shortened by 3 bases and J by 2 bases, with 10 bases between the two germline ends. The CDR3 extends over 14 amino acids. Germline V CDR1 and CDR2: MDHEN, SYDVKM. CDR3: CASSFAGKNYGYTF. Written as DNA, the CDR3 is TGTGCCAGCAGTTTTGCCGGGAAAAACTATGGCTACACCTTC.

V and J are TRBV14 and TRBJ1-2, with 7 bases matching TRBD1. The CDR3 is made up of 12 amino acids. The J segment lost 8 bases and the V segment lost 4 bases, leaving 4 bases of the junction unmatched. Germline V gene sequence: CDR1 SGHDN, CDR2 FVKESK. The CDR3 DNA reads as TGTGCCAGCAGCCGGGGACAGCGGGGCTACACCTTC. Translation gives CASSRGQRGYTF.

The rearrangement joins TRBV4-1 to TRBJ1-3; D remains unclear. There are 17 residues in the CDR3. The V gene's germline CDR1 is MGHRA and CDR2 YSYEKL. V was clipped by 0 bases and J by 0 bases, with 12 bases between them. CDR3 amino acids: CASSQDRAFYSGNTIYF. CDR3 in DNA: TGCGCCAGCAGCCAAGATAGAGCCTTCTACTCTGGAAACACCATATATTTT.

The V and J genes are TRBV10-3 and TRBJ2-7; D ambiguous. The V and J ends lost 0 bases and 9 bases respectively, with 12 bases between them. Germline CDR1 is ENHRY and CDR2 is SYGVKD. The CDR3 covers 13 residues. In DNA form, the CDR3 reads TGTGCCATCAGTGAGTCGAGAGAGAGAGGGCAGTACTTC. Protein: CAISESRERGQYF.